This entry describes one TCR beta chain. The antigen remains undetermined. Trimming took off 6 bases at V and 5 bases at J, with 17 bases between the two ends. This CDR3 is built from 15 residues. From germline, CDR1 is LGHNT and CDR2 FRNRAP. Sequencing used immunoSEQ multiplex PCR; TCRdb keeps in-frame clones, though not all of them. The sample holds 150,000 to 200,000 clones; 85% to 90% are singletons and the top ten take about 3%. The data derive from a study of T cell responses to AZD1222 COVID-19 vaccine. Findings and limits, study-wide: Every sample of the repertoires postdated the peak T cell response. White British ancestry dominated among donors, who included more females, and clonal diversity was possibly underestimated. Spike-specific TCR breadth rose after two AZD1222 doses, and depth rose as well.

The specimen was peripheral blood, collected on day 0 of MenACWY control vaccination. This sequence was found in an adult in good health. The chain has TRBV12-5 and TRBJ2-1; either TRBD1 or TRBD2 may supply D (5 bases each). CDR3 in amino acids: CASGTGQDFDNEQFF. For the CDR3, the DNA is TGTGCTAGTGGGACGGGGCAGGATTTCGACAATGAGCAGTTCTTC.